This is a list of T cell receptor beta chains from one sample in a study of OX40 agonist ivuxolimab in advanced cancers. TCRdb's table, derived via immunoSEQ multiplex PCR, lists solely in-frame clones and lacks some. The sample shows about 86,000 clones, more than 80% of them seen only once. The sequencing here drew on CD4+ or CD8+ T cells sorted from blood, taken in a trial of the OX40 agonist ivuxolimab. The receptors derive from an adult with an advanced solid tumor such as melanoma, head and neck, liver or kidney cancer. Each CDR3 is given with its conserved first and last residue. Each record gives: D gene, J gene, clone size, V gene, CDR3 protein, CDR3 DNA. A D gene is named only where the DNA matches it firmly. Rows give clone size only sometimes, using once, few, many, or a class for an expanded clone.

D gene: .
J gene: TRBJ2-3
clone size: .
V gene: TRBV6-5
CDR3 protein: CASSRQSFLPDTQYF
CDR3 DNA: TGTGCCAGCAGCCGTCAGAGCTTTTTGCCAGATACGCAGTATTTT

D gene: .
J gene: TRBJ2-7
clone size: .
V gene: TRBV5-1
CDR3 protein: CASSLDGSYEQYF
CDR3 DNA: TGCGCCAGCAGCTTGGACGGTTCCTACGAGCAGTACTTC

D gene: .
J gene: TRBJ2-1
clone size: once
V gene: TRBV30
CDR3 protein: CAGGGPSSYNEQFF
CDR3 DNA: TGTGCAGGGGGGGGACCGAGCTCCTACAATGAGCAGTTCTTC

D gene: .
J gene: TRBJ2-2
clone size: .
V gene: TRBV29-1
CDR3 protein: CSGQDNTGELFF
CDR3 DNA: TGCAGCGGGCAGGACAACACCGGGGAGCTGTTTTTT

D gene: .
J gene: TRBJ2-7
clone size: .
V gene: TRBV18
CDR3 protein: CASSPSSFNEQYF
CDR3 DNA: TGTGCCAGCTCACCATCATCATTCAACGAGCAGTACTTC

D gene: .
J gene: TRBJ2-1
clone size: .
V gene: TRBV28
CDR3 protein: CASTTSGSSYNEQFF
CDR3 DNA: TGTGCCAGCACAACTTCAGGCAGCTCCTACAATGAGCAGTTCTTC

D gene: .
J gene: TRBJ2-3
clone size: .
V gene: TRBV25-1
CDR3 protein: CASSDDGRTDTQYF
CDR3 DNA: TGTGCCAGCAGTGATGACGGCCGCACAGATACGCAGTATTTT

D gene: .
J gene: TRBJ1-4
clone size: .
V gene: TRBV6-5
CDR3 protein: CASSYSWVGEKLFF
CDR3 DNA: TGTGCCAGCAGTTACTCGTGGGTAGGGGAAAAACTGTTTTTT

D gene: TRBD1
J gene: TRBJ2-1
clone size: .
V gene: TRBV13
CDR3 protein: CASSPRGTGFYNEQFF
CDR3 DNA: TGTGCCAGCAGCCCTCGGGGGACAGGGTTCTACAATGAGCAGTTCTTC

D gene: .
J gene: TRBJ2-1
clone size: .
V gene: TRBV2
CDR3 protein: CATGRDLAEHNEQFF
CDR3 DNA: TGTGCCACCGGGCGCGACTTAGCGGAGCACAATGAGCAGTTCTTC

D gene: .
J gene: TRBJ2-3
clone size: .
V gene: TRBV28
CDR3 protein: CASPDSSDTQYF
CDR3 DNA: TGTGCCAGCCCGGACAGTTCAGATACGCAGTATTTT

D gene: .
J gene: TRBJ1-1
clone size: .
V gene: TRBV21-1
CDR3 protein: CASSVPGENTEAFF
CDR3 DNA: TGTGCCAGCAGCGTCCCCGGGGAGAACACTGAAGCTTTCTTT

D gene: TRBD2
J gene: TRBJ2-5
clone size: .
V gene: TRBV6-1
CDR3 protein: CGSKREGEAQYF
CDR3 DNA: TGTGGCAGTAAGCGGGAGGGAGAGGCCCAGTACTTC

D gene: TRBD2
J gene: TRBJ2-7
clone size: .
V gene: TRBV7-6
CDR3 protein: CASSLAGLATYEQYF
CDR3 DNA: TGTGCCAGCAGCTTAGCCGGACTAGCGACCTACGAGCAGTACTTC

D gene: .
J gene: TRBJ1-3
clone size: .
V gene: TRBV6-1
CDR3 protein: CASSDSGNTIYF
CDR3 DNA: TGTGCCAGCAGTGACTCTGGAAACACCATATATTTT

D gene: TRBD2
J gene: TRBJ2-1
clone size: .
V gene: TRBV30
CDR3 protein: CAWSVLVAGDEQFF
CDR3 DNA: TGTGCCTGGAGTGTATTGGTGGCGGGAGATGAGCAGTTCTTC

D gene: .
J gene: TRBJ1-4
clone size: .
V gene: TRBV5-1
CDR3 protein: CASSLESPNEKLFF
CDR3 DNA: TGCGCCAGCAGCTTGGAGAGTCCTAATGAAAAACTGTTTTTT

D gene: .
J gene: TRBJ1-4
clone size: .
V gene: TRBV5-6
CDR3 protein: CASSLATVLAANEKLFF
CDR3 DNA: TGTGCCAGCAGCTTGGCGACTGTACTGGCGGCTAATGAAAAACTGTTTTTT

D gene: .
J gene: TRBJ1-1
clone size: .
V gene: TRBV12-5
CDR3 protein: CASGYGRNTEAFF
CDR3 DNA: TGTGCTAGTGGCTACGGACGGAACACTGAAGCTTTCTTT

D gene: TRBD1
J gene: TRBJ1-3
clone size: .
V gene: TRBV6-5
CDR3 protein: CASSLGQAFSGNTIYF
CDR3 DNA: TGTGCCAGCAGTTTGGGACAGGCCTTTTCTGGAAACACCATATATTTT

D gene: TRBD2
J gene: TRBJ2-5
clone size: .
V gene: TRBV30
CDR3 protein: CAWSAPRSGREGETQYF
CDR3 DNA: TGTGCCTGGAGTGCCCCGAGGAGCGGGAGGGAGGGAGAGACCCAGTACTTC

D gene: .
J gene: TRBJ1-2
clone size: medium-sized
V gene: TRBV21-1
CDR3 protein: CASSSPTEGGGYTF
CDR3 DNA: TGTGCCAGCAGCTCCCCGACAGAAGGTGGGGGCTACACCTTC

D gene: .
J gene: TRBJ2-5
clone size: .
V gene: TRBV27
CDR3 protein: CASRRGTRETQYF
CDR3 DNA: TGTGCCAGCAGAAGGGGGACCCGGGAGACCCAGTACTTC

D gene: .
J gene: TRBJ2-5
clone size: .
V gene: TRBV18
CDR3 protein: CASSPPGRGQETQYF
CDR3 DNA: TGTGCCAGCTCACCACCCGGCAGGGGCCAAGAGACCCAGTACTTC

D gene: .
J gene: TRBJ2-7
clone size: .
V gene: TRBV7-9
CDR3 protein: CASRGATSYEQYF
CDR3 DNA: TGTGCCAGCCGGGGGGCAACCTCCTACGAGCAGTACTTC

D gene: TRBD2
J gene: TRBJ2-7
clone size: .
V gene: TRBV7-8
CDR3 protein: CASSLVPSGGYEQYF
CDR3 DNA: TGTGCCAGCAGCTTAGTCCCTAGCGGAGGCTACGAGCAGTACTTC

D gene: .
J gene: TRBJ2-5
clone size: .
V gene: TRBV25-1
CDR3 protein: CASAGGEQYF
CDR3 DNA: TGTGCCAGCGCAGGGGGGGAGCAGTACTTC

D gene: .
J gene: TRBJ1-5
clone size: .
V gene: TRBV2
CDR3 protein: CASSRVNQPQHF
CDR3 DNA: TGTGCCAGCAGCAGGGTTAATCAGCCCCAGCATTTT

D gene: TRBD2
J gene: TRBJ2-3
clone size: .
V gene: TRBV4-2
CDR3 protein: CASSQETAGVADTQYF
CDR3 DNA: TGTGCCAGCAGCCAAGAGACAGCGGGAGTCGCAGATACGCAGTATTTT

D gene: TRBD1
J gene: TRBJ1-1
clone size: .
V gene: TRBV9
CDR3 protein: CASSPGQGGTEAFF
CDR3 DNA: TGTGCCAGCAGCCCCGGACAGGGGGGCACTGAAGCTTTCTTT

D gene: .
J gene: TRBJ2-7
clone size: .
V gene: TRBV14
CDR3 protein: CASSQDAGNYEQYF
CDR3 DNA: TGTGCCAGCAGCCAAGACGCGGGGAACTACGAGCAGTACTTC

D gene: TRBD1
J gene: TRBJ1-2
clone size: .
V gene: TRBV6-1
CDR3 protein: CASKPQDRTNYGYTF
CDR3 DNA: TGTGCCAGCAAGCCGCAGGACAGGACTAACTATGGCTACACCTTC